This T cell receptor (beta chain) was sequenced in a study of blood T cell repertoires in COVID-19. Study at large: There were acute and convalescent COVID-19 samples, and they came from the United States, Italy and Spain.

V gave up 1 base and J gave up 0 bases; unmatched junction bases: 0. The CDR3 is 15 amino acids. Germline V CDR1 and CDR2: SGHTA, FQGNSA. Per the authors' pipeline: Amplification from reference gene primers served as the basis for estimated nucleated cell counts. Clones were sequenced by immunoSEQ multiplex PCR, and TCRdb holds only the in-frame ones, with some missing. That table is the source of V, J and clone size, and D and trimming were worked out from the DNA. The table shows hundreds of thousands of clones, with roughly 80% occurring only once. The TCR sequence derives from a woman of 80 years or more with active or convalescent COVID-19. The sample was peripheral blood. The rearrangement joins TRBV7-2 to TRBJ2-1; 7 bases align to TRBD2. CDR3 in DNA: TGTGCCAGCAGCTTAGGGACTAGCTCCTACAATGAGCAGTTCTTC. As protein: CASSLGTSSYNEQFF. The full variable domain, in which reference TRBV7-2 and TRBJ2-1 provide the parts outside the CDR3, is GAGVSQSPSNKVTEKGKDVELRCDPISGHTALYWYRQSLGQGLEFLIYFQGNSAPDKSGLPSDRFSAERTGGSVSTLTIQRTQQEDSAVYLCASSLGTSSYNEQFFGPGTRLTVL.